This is a list of T cell receptor beta chains from one sample in a study of shared clonotypes between healthy human individuals. TCRdb's table, derived via immunoSEQ multiplex PCR, lists solely in-frame clones and lacks some. In the table there are some 450,000 clones, roughly four fifths of which are singletons. Specimen: PBMCs. The receptor set was obtained from a woman between 40 and 55 years old in good health. Some clones in this sample may be carry-over from other donors' samples. Each CDR3 is given with its conserved first and last residue. A D gene is named only where the DNA matches it firmly. Size tells how often a clone was seen (once, few, many) or the class of an expanded clone, and some rows leave it out.

d_gene	v_gene	j_gene	abundance	CDR3nt	CDR3aa
TRBD2	TRBV18	TRBJ2-4	few	TGTGCCAGCTCACCAAGAGGGACTAGCGGCCGTACGTACTTC	CASSPRGTSGRTYF
NA	TRBV7-2	TRBJ2-1	NA	TGTGCCAGCAGCTTACGGCGGAACAATGAGCAGTTCTTC	CASSLRRNNEQFF
TRBD1	TRBV6-1	TRBJ1-5	many	TGTGCCAGCATAGAGGGGGCAAGCAATCAGCCCCAGCATTTT	CASIEGASNQPQHF
NA	TRBV10-3	TRBJ2-5	NA	TGTGCCATCAGGGACAGTATCCAAGAGACCCAGTACTTC	CAIRDSIQETQYF
TRBD1	TRBV27	TRBJ1-5	once	TGTGCCAGCCAGCAGACAGGGGGGTATCCACCTCCCAATCAGCCCCAGCATTTT	CASQQTGGYPPPNQPQHF
NA	TRBV7-2	TRBJ2-7	NA	TGTGCCAGCAGCCGAACCTCTTACGAGCAGTACTTC	CASSRTSYEQYF
NA	TRBV9	TRBJ1-6	NA	TGTGCCAGCAGCGTAGAGGAGGGCTTTGCATCACCCCTCCACTTT	CASSVEEGFASPLHF
TRBD1	TRBV10-3	TRBJ2-2	NA	TGTGCCATCAGTGAACAGGGGGCAGGCACCGGGGAGCTGTTTTTT	CAISEQGAGTGELFF
TRBD2	TRBV5-4	TRBJ2-1	NA	TGTGCCAGCAGCCCCGGGGGAAGCGGGACCTACAATGAGCAGTTCTTC	CASSPGGSGTYNEQFF
TRBD1	TRBV10-3	TRBJ2-1	once	TGTGCCATCGGAGAAAGGGACGACAGGGGGAATGAGCAGTTCTTC	CAIGERDDRGNEQFF
NA	TRBV10-3	TRBJ1-2	many	TGTGCCATCAGTGAGCAGGGCGACTATGGCTACACCTTC	CAISEQGDYGYTF
TRBD2	TRBV11-2	TRBJ2-3	NA	TGTGCCAGCACCTTACCCGGGACTAGGACAGATACGCAGTATTTT	CASTLPGTRTDTQYF
NA	TRBV4-1	TRBJ1-4	NA	TGCGCCAGCAGCCAAAAACAGGGTTGGGCTAATGAAAAACTGTTTTTT	CASSQKQGWANEKLFF
NA	TRBV19	TRBJ2-7	NA	TGTGCCAGTAATGAGAGAGGACAGACCTCCTACGAGCAGTACTTC	CASNERGQTSYEQYF
TRBD2	TRBV7-2	TRBJ2-7	NA	TGTGCCAGCAGCTTAGGGCTAGCGGGAGGAAAGGGCGAGCAGTACTTC	CASSLGLAGGKGEQYF
TRBD2	TRBV7-9	TRBJ2-3	NA	TGTGCCAGCAGGATAGCGGGAGGGCCAAGGAGGGATACGCAGTATTTT	CASRIAGGPRRDTQYF
TRBD1	TRBV30	TRBJ1-2	few	TGTGCTAGGGGGGACAGGGCCTATGGCTACACCTTC	CARGDRAYGYTF
NA	TRBV4-1	TRBJ1-6	NA	TGCGCCAGCAGCCAAGAGTGGGAGGTGAGCTCCTATAATTCACCCCTCCACTTT	CASSQEWEVSSYNSPLHF
TRBD2	TRBV13	TRBJ2-5	NA	TGTGCCAGCAGCCAGCGGGAGTTCGTAGAGACCCAGTACTTC	CASSQREFVETQYF
TRBD2	TRBV6-5	TRBJ2-7	many	TGTGCCAGCAGTTACACGGCTAGCGGGAGCTCCTACGAGCAGTACTTC	CASSYTASGSSYEQYF
TRBD1	TRBV7-3	TRBJ2-2	once	TGTGCCAGCAGCCCCGGGACAGGGGCCCAGGAGCTGTTTTTT	CASSPGTGAQELFF
NA	TRBV28	TRBJ1-4	NA	TGTGCCAGCAGTACCCCAGCGGGGGCAACTAATGAAAAACTGTTTTTT	CASSTPAGATNEKLFF
TRBD1	TRBV28	TRBJ1-2	NA	TGTGCCAGCAGCAGACCGGGACAGAACCCTAACTATGGCTACACCTTC	CASSRPGQNPNYGYTF
TRBD2	TRBV2	TRBJ2-3	NA	TGTGCCAGCAGAGGACTAGCGGACACAGATACGCAGTATTTT	CASRGLADTDTQYF